Listed here are 27 T cell receptor beta chains from one sample, sequenced in a study of cytomegalovirus exposure and HLA in healthy donors (dated by TCRdb to the late 2010s). Library creation used the immunoSEQ multiplex PCR assay. For the multiplex PCR, a mixture combining 60 forward primers for TCR Vbeta segments and 13 reverse primers for TCR Jbeta segments was used. As stored in TCRdb, this immuneACCESS dataset retains in-frame rearrangements with V and J assigned. A fraction of the clones does not appear; measured against another copy, unresolved V genes explain less than half of the discrepancy, and the remainder lacks a known reason. The sample table contains a few hundred thousand clones; only one count was recorded for approximately 68% of them. 1.8% of the sample belongs to the ten largest clones. Material for sequencing was PBMCs. The origin of the receptors is a woman in her 30s in good health and CMV-seronegative.

The chain joins TRBV19 to TRBJ1-4, with D tentatively TRBD1 (6 bases). Trimming cost V 4 bases and J 11 bases, with 11 bases left between them. The germline gives CDR1 LNHDA, CDR2 SQIVND (reference sequence). The CDR3 has 12 residues. CDR3 DNA sequence: TGTGCCAGTAGTAATAAGGGGGAGAAACTGTTTTTT. The encoded protein is CASSNKGEKLFF. Based on the CDR3 plus reference TRBV19 and TRBJ1-4, the full variable domain is DGGITQSPKYLFRKEGQNVTLSCEQNLNHDAMYWYRQDPGQGLRLIYYSQIVNDFQKGDIAEGYSVSREKKESFPLTVTSAQKNPTAFYLCASSNKGEKLFFGSGTQLSVL.

The chain combines TRBV5-6 with TRBJ1-2; TRBD1 matches at 12 bases. V shed 0 bases and J 2 bases; nucleotides not matched to a gene: 2. The germline gives CDR1 SGHDT, CDR2 YYEEEE. This CDR3 region has 16 residues. In DNA, the CDR3 is TGTGCCAGCAGCTTGGACGGGACAGGGGGCAACTATGGCTACACCTTC. The encoded protein is CASSLDGTGGNYGYTF.

This clone occurred a few times. CDR3 in amino acids: CASQPRLAGTEQFF. In nucleotides, the CDR3 is TGTGCCAGCCAACCGAGACTAGCGGGGACTGAGCAGTTCTTC. The chain is built from TRBV25-1 and TRBJ2-1, with 11 bases matching TRBD2. The germline V gene encodes CDR1 MGHDK and CDR2 SYGVNS. V gave up 8 bases and J gave up 9 bases; unmatched junction bases: 9. This CDR3 region has 14 residues.

The chain links TRBV6-1 to TRBJ1-6; a possible D gene is TRBD1 (5 bases). Deletions cut 0 bases from V and 10 bases from J, with 13 bases between. Looked up from germline, CDR1 is MNHNS and CDR2 is SASEGT. There are 15 residues in the CDR3. CDR3 DNA sequence: TGTGCCAGCAGTGAAGCGCAGGGATCGAGGTCACCCCTCCACTTT. Its translation: CASSEAQGSRSPLHF.

This chain connects TRBV9 to TRBJ2-2; no clear D gene. CDR3 size: 16 residues. V was cut by 2 bases and J by 1 base, with 12 bases left in between. Germline values: CDR1 SGDLS, CDR2 YYNGEE. The CDR3 spells CASSVVLPMNTGELFF. In nucleotides, the CDR3 is TGTGCCAGCAGCGTCGTACTCCCCATGAACACCGGGGAGCTGTTTTTT.

The rearrangement joins TRBV7-6 to TRBJ2-7; 8 bases line up with TRBD2. The CDR3 runs to 13 residues. From germline, CDR1 is SGHVS and CDR2 FNYEAQ. The V segment lost 1 base and the J segment 6 bases; nucleotides outside the gene matches: 2. CDR3 coding DNA: TGTGCCAGCAGCTTAGACGGACTAGCCGAGCAGTACTTC. It is translated as CASSLDGLAEQYF.

The V gene is TRBV19, the J gene TRBJ1-3, with unresolved D. CDR1 is LNHDA, CDR2 SQIVND, per germline (reference sequence). Trimming left V 2 bases short and J 0 bases short, with 11 bases between. The CDR3 is made up of 16 amino acids. CDR3 coding DNA: TGTGCCAGTAGTATAAGTCCGGGAAGCTCTGGAAACACCATATATTTT. Translated, it gives CASSISPGSSGNTIYF.

This clone was picked up one time. The chain is built from TRBV18 and TRBJ2-3; 11 nucleotides agree with TRBD2. This CDR3 contains 16 residues. CDR1 KGHSH and CDR2 LQKENI come from the germline V gene. V shed 3 bases, J shed 6 bases, and the junction held 8 bases outside the gene matches. The CDR3 loop reads CASSPPLAGGSDTQYF. CDR3 nucleotide sequence: TGTGCCAGCTCACCTCCCCTAGCGGGGGGCTCGGATACGCAGTATTTT.

The chain joins TRBV30 to TRBJ2-1; 9 bases are shared with TRBD2. The CDR3 has 14 residues. V gave up 1 base and J gave up 8 bases; unmatched junction bases: 6. Germline V CDR1 and CDR2: GTSNPN, SVGIG (reference sequence). Here the CDR3 reads CAWSGGTSSYEQFF. CDR3 DNA: TGTGCCTGGAGTGGGGGGACTAGCTCATATGAGCAGTTCTTC.

The V call is TRBV29-1, the J call TRBJ2-2; no clear D. The CDR3 is made up of 10 amino acids. V dropped 5 bases and J dropped 5 bases, with 3 bases sitting between them. Germline V CDR1 and CDR2: SQVTM, ANQGSEA. The CDR3 loop is CSVSTGELFF. For the CDR3, the DNA is TGCAGCGTTTCAACCGGGGAGCTGTTTTTT.

The chain carries TRBV6-5 and TRBJ1-5, with D uncertain. CDR1 is MNHEY and CDR2 is SVGAGI in the germline V gene. The V end was cut by 2 bases, the J end by 3 bases, with 14 bases between. There are 16 residues in the CDR3. The CDR3 region has the DNA TGTGCCAGCAGTTACCGTCCTAGCGTTACCAATCAGCCCCAGCATTTT. Its protein product is CASSYRPSVTNQPQHF.

The J gene is TRBJ1-1, the V gene TRBV2; possible D gene TRBD1, 6 bases. Germline assignment: CDR1 SNHLY and CDR2 FYNNEI. The V and J ends lost 4 bases and 1 base respectively, with 7 bases between them. CDR3 size: 13 residues. The CDR3 DNA is TGTGCCAGCAGTGCGGACAGGAACACTGAAGCTTTCTTT. Residues: CASSADRNTEAFF.

V usage is TRBV11-3 and J usage is TRBJ1-6; the match to TRBD1 covers 11 bases. Germline loops: CDR1 SGHNT, CDR2 YENEEA. The CDR3 loop spans 14 amino acids. The junction had 4 bases not matched to a gene; V was cut back by 8 bases and J by 7 bases. DNA for the CDR3: TGTGCCAGCGGACAGGGGGCCTTGAATTCACCCCTCCACTTT. This sequence encodes CASGQGALNSPLHF.

CDR3 coding DNA: TGTGCCAGCAGTTCAGCGGGGACAGGGCGGGAGCAGTACTTC. This encodes CASSSAGTGREQYF. The chain carries TRBV28 and TRBJ2-7, with 9 bases that match TRBD1. The CDR3 is 14 residues long. V lost 4 bases to trimming and J lost 7 bases; unmatched junction nucleotides: 8. From germline, CDR1 is MDHEN and CDR2 SYDVKM.

This clone was seen a few times. V is TRBV12-5 and J is TRBJ2-2; TRBD2 agrees at 8 bases. Trimming took 2 bases from V and 7 from J; bases not matched to a gene: 6. CDR3 size: 15 residues. From germline, CDR1 is LGHNT and CDR2 FRNRAP. CDR3 nucleotides: TGTGCTAGTGGTTTGAGAATAGCGGGGAGCGGGGAGCTGTTTTTT. This gives the protein CASGLRIAGSGELFF.

The chain recombines TRBV5-1 with TRBJ1-1; TRBD1 agrees at 7 bases. Germline assignment: CDR1 SGHRS and CDR2 YFSETQ. The CDR3 loop spans 14 amino acids. V dropped 4 bases and J dropped 7; count of bases not matched to a gene: 10. The CDR3 protein is CASSRDSPKIEAFF. In nucleotides, the CDR3 is TGCGCCAGCAGCCGGGACAGTCCCAAGATTGAAGCTTTCTTT.

The rearrangement joins TRBV13 to TRBJ2-5; the match to TRBD2 covers 7 bases. The CDR3 has 16 residues. Germline trimming cut 1 base from V and 4 bases from J; bases unmatched to any gene: 9. From germline, CDR1 is PRHDT and CDR2 FYEKMQ (reference sequence). The CDR3 region has the DNA TGTGCCAGCAGCTTAGCGGCGGGAGAGATCCCAGAGACCCAGTACTTC. It codes for CASSLAAGEIPETQYF.

This chain links TRBV6-5 with TRBJ2-7, with 8 bases fitting TRBD1. The ends lost 5 bases at V and 0 bases at J; junction bases unmatched: 3. From germline, CDR1 is MNHEY and CDR2 SVGAGI. This CDR3 region has 14 residues. CDR3 sequence (DNA): TGTGCCAGCAGTAGGACAGGGAGCTCCTACGAGCAGTACTTC. Protein: CASSRTGSSYEQYF.

This clone was picked up a small number of times. The chain recombines TRBV19 with TRBJ2-1, with D perhaps matching TRBD2 (6 bases). Trimming pared 5 bases from V and 10 bases from J, leaving 15 bases between. This CDR3 is 13 amino acids long. The V gene's germline CDR1 is LNHDA and CDR2 SQIVND (reference sequence). In DNA form, the CDR3 reads TGTGCCAGTAGTGCCCTCCGGGACTCCGAGCAGTTCTTC. This sequence encodes CASSALRDSEQFF. Drawing the rest from reference TRBV19 and TRBJ2-1, the complete variable domain is DGGITQSPKYLFRKEGQNVTLSCEQNLNHDAMYWYRQDPGQGLRLIYYSQIVNDFQKGDIAEGYSVSREKKESFPLTVTSAQKNPTAFYLCASSALRDSEQFFGPGTRLTVL.

On this clone itself: With only one base between it and a far larger clone, this is likely a read error. The chain is built from TRBV5-6 and TRBJ2-6; D not resolved. Germline V gives CDR1 SGHDT, CDR2 YYEEEE. CDR3 size: 15 residues. Trimming took off 4 bases at V and 2 bases at J, with 10 bases between the two ends. CDR3 coding DNA: TGTGCCAGCAGCGTGCGGTCGACTGGGGCCAACGTCCTGACTTTC. Its protein is CASSVRSTGANVLTF.

This clone appeared once. The chain combines TRBV7-8 with TRBJ2-5; 7 bases fit TRBD2. V was pared by 8 bases and J by 5 bases, with 17 bases of the junction left unmatched. Germline lookup yields CDR1 SGHVS and CDR2 FQNEAQ. The CDR3 spans 16 residues. Written as DNA, the CDR3 is TGTGCCAGCTTAAAGGGGCCGGGGGGACCAAGGGAGACCCAGTACTTC. This translates into CASLKGPGGPRETQYF.

V and J are TRBV2 and TRBJ1-1; tentative D call: TRBD1 (5 bases). CDR3 size: 14 residues. V shed 6 bases and J shed 2 bases, with 13 bases lying between them. CDR1 and CDR2 (germline): SNHLY, FYNNEI. Here the CDR3 DNA reads TGTGCCAGCAGACCACAGGCCTCAAACACTGAAGCTTTCTTT. Amino acids: CASRPQASNTEAFF.

The rearrangement joins TRBV19 to TRBJ1-2, with TRBD1 identical over 8 bases. Trimming at V came to 5 bases and at J to 5 bases, leaving 10 bases not matched to a gene. This CDR3 comprises 15 residues. Germline V lookup: CDR1 LNHDA, CDR2 SQIVND (reference sequence). CDR3 residues: CASSASSGTGYGYTF. The CDR3 DNA reads as TGTGCCAGTAGTGCGTCATCCGGGACAGGATATGGCTACACCTTC.

A few counts support this clone. This sequence joins TRBV7-9 and TRBJ2-2; D not resolved. The V gene's germline CDR1 is SEHNR and CDR2 FQNEAQ (reference sequence). Trimming shortened V by 1 base and J by 4 bases, and 7 bases separated the two germline ends. This CDR3 comprises 14 residues. CDR3 bases: TGTGCCAGCAGCTTAGACAGTAGCACCGGGGAGCTGTTTTTT. It specifies CASSLDSSTGELFF.

J is TRBJ2-5 and V is TRBV5-4; 15 bases are a match to TRBD2. J was trimmed by 5 bases and V by 4 bases; bases with no gene match: 6. CDR1 and CDR2 from the germline V gene are SGHNT and YYREEE (reference sequence). The CDR3 sequence is 16 residues long. CDR3 DNA sequence: TGTGCCAGCAGCCTGGGACTAGCGGGAGGAGGGGAGACCCAGTACTTC. This translates into CASSLGLAGGGETQYF. The full variable domain, with the rest looked up from reference TRBV5-4 and TRBJ2-5, is ETGVTQSPTHLIKTRGQQVTLRCSSQSGHNTVSWYQQALGQGPQFIFQYYREEENGRGNFPPRFSGLQFPNYSSELNVNALELDDSALYLCASSLGLAGGGETQYFGPGTRLLVL.

In its sample, this clone was seen a few times. The rearrangement uses TRBV6-6 and TRBJ2-7, with D perhaps TRBD2 (5 bases). CDR1 and CDR2 (germline): MNHNY, SVGAGI (reference sequence). With 6 bases removed from V and 0 bases from J, the gap between germline ends came to 15 bases. This CDR3 is built from 15 residues. The CDR3 region is CASSGIALSSYEQYF. CDR3 bases: TGTGCCAGCAGCGGGATAGCGTTGAGCTCCTACGAGCAGTACTTC.

This chain links TRBV11-3 with TRBJ1-3; 7 bases are a match to TRBD1. Losses at the gene ends were 5 bases for V and 1 base for J; bases not matched to a gene: 2. Germline CDR1 is SGHNT and CDR2 is YENEEA. The CDR3 has 14 residues. This CDR3 is CASSLGQSGNTIYF. The CDR3 region has the DNA TGTGCCAGCAGCCTGGGACAGTCTGGAAACACCATATATTTT.